Sequencing of this T cell receptor (beta chain) was carried out in a study of sequential checkpoint blockade in melanoma. Overall study: Patients were randomized 1:1 to nivolumab-then-ipilimumab or ipilimumab-then-nivolumab first-line. After both sequences, patients received maintenance nivolumab.

Indicated treatment: randomized to nivolumab then ipilimumab (arm A) or the reverse (arm B). None of the patients previously received DNA-damaging chemotherapy. Live CD3+CD8+ CD19− CD56− cells were sorted from PBMCs. The CDR3 runs to 14 residues. Germline V CDR1 and CDR2: SGDLS, YYNGEE. Between the trimmed V and J ends, which lost 3 bases and 0 bases, there was a span of 9 bases. The assay was immunoSEQ multiplex PCR, and TCRdb's table has in-frame clones only and misses some. Of around 11,000 clones in the sample, 60% to 80% are singletons; the top ten hold 9.5% to 13%. The rearrangement joins TRBV9 to TRBJ1-1, with D maybe TRBD1 (6 bases). The material sequenced was CD8+ T cells sorted from blood (inferred from file names), taken from a patient given nivolumab and ipilimumab in sequence. The TCR originated in a human donor with melanoma. CDR3 amino acids: CASSGGHLNTEAFF. DNA of the CDR3: TGTGCCAGCAGCGGGGGACATTTGAACACTGAAGCTTTCTTT.